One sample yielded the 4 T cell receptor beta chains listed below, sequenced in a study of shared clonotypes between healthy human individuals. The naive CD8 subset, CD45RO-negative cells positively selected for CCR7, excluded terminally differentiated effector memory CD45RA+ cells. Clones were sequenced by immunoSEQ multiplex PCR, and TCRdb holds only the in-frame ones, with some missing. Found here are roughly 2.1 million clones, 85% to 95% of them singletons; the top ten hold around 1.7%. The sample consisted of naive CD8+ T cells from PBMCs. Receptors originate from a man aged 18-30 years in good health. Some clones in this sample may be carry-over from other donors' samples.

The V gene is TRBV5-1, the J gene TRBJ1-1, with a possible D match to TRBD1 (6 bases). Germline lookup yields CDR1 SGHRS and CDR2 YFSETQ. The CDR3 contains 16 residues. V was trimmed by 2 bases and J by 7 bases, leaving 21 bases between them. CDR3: CASSFAPGGGHGEAFF. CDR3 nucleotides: TGCGCCAGCAGCTTCGCCCCGGGCGGGGGGCACGGTGAAGCTTTCTTT.

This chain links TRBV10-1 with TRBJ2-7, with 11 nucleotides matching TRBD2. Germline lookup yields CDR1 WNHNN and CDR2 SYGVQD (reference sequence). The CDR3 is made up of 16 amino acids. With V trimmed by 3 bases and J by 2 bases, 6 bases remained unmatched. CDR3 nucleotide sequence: TGCGCCAGCAGTGACCGGGGGACTAGCGGAACCTACGAGCAGTACTTC. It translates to CASSDRGTSGTYEQYF.

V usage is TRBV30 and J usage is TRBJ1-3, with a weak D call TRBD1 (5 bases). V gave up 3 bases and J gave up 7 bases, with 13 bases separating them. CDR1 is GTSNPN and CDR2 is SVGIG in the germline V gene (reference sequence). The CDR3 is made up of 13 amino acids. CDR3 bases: TGTGCCTGGAGCGGTGACAGCTGGAACACCATATATTTT. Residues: CAWSGDSWNTIYF.

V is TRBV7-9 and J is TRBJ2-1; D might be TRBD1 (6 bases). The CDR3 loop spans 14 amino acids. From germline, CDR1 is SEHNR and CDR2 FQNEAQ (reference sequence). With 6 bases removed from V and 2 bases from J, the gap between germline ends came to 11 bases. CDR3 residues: CASRADRPYNEQFF. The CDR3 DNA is TGTGCCAGCAGGGCAGACAGGCCCTACAATGAGCAGTTCTTC. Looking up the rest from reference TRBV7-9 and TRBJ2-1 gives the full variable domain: DTGVSQNPRHKITKRGQNVTFRCDPISEHNRLYWYRQTLGQGPEFLTYFQNEAQLEKSRLLSDRFSAERPKGSFSTLEIQRTEQGDSAMYLCASRADRPYNEQFFGPGTRLTVL.